This TCR beta chain appears in the sequencing data of a study of blood T cell repertoires in COVID-19. V gave up 2 bases and J gave up 0 bases, with 9 bases separating them. The CDR3 totals 14 residues. CDR1 SGHTS and CDR2 YDEGEE come from the germline V gene. Sequencing was performed with immunoSEQ multiplex PCR; in TCRdb, only in-frame clones are kept and a portion is missing. The table shows about 67,000 clones, with 80% to 90% occurring only once. Sequenced material: peripheral blood. This TCR was recovered from a man aged 50 to 60 with active COVID-19. This chain joins TRBV5-8 and TRBJ2-7; D perhaps matches TRBD1 (5 bases). In DNA form, the CDR3 reads TGTGCCAGCAGCTTACACAGGCCCTCCTACGAGCAGTACTTC. This codes for CASSLHRPSYEQYF.